This TCR beta chain was recorded in a study of a mutant IDH1 vaccine in newly diagnosed glioma. Profiling relied on immunoSEQ multiplex PCR, and the TCRdb table lists in-frame clones only, not all of them. The sample has over 55,000 clones; around 81% are singletons. CDR1 SSHAT and CDR2 FNYEAQ come from the germline V gene (reference sequence). The CDR3 length is 15 residues. About this clone itself: Its antigen remains unknown. Relative to the germline gene, one junction end is altered; a read error may explain this.

Time point noted: week 35, safety follow-up. Every vaccine dose comprised 300 ug of mutant IDH1 20-mer peptide plus topical imiquimod. The starting material was PBMCs, obtained from a glioma patient whose treatment included an IDH1 peptide vaccine. This clonotype was obtained from a middle-aged man with glioma. V and J are TRBV7-7 and TRBJ2-3; D ambiguous. The CDR3: CASSLGEHTTDTQYF. The CDR3 DNA reads TGTGCTAGCAGCTTAGGTGAACATACCACAGATACGCAGTATTTT.